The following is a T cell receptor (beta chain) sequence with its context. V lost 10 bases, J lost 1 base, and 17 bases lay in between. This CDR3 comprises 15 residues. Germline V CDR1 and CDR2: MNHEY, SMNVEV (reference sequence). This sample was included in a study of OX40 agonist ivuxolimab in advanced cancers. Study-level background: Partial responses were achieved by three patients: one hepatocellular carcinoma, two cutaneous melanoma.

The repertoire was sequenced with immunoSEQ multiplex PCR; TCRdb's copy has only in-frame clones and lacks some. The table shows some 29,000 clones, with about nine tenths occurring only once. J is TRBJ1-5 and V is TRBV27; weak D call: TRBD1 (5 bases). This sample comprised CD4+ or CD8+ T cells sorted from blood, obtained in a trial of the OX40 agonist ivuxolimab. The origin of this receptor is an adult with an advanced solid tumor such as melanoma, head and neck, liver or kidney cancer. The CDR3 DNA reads TGTGCCACCCGGCCCGTTGGGGCGAGCAATCAGCCCCAGCATTTT. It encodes CATRPVGASNQPQHF.